This is a list of T cell receptor beta chains from one sample in a study of blood T cell repertoires in COVID-19. Measured with immunoSEQ multiplex PCR; TCRdb has only the in-frame clones, and not every one. The data show some 240,000 clones, with roughly 88% seen just once and around 9.6% held by the top ten. Source material: peripheral blood. The receptor set was obtained from a woman between 70 and 85 years old with COVID-19, enrolled during active disease. Both conserved end residues are part of each CDR3. A D gene is named only where the DNA matches it firmly. Where a row states a size, it is once, few, many or the class of an expanded clone; other rows omit it.

V gene: TRBV28; J gene: TRBJ2-4; clone size: .; D gene: .; CDR3 protein: CASTSGGKNIQYF; CDR3 DNA: TGTGCCAGCACGAGTGGTGGCAAAAACATTCAGTACTTC
V gene: TRBV5-1; J gene: TRBJ2-3; clone size: .; D gene: .; CDR3 protein: CASSYGPVGRATDTQYF; CDR3 DNA: TGCGCCAGCAGCTACGGGCCAGTGGGCAGGGCCACAGATACGCAGTATTTT
V gene: TRBV24-1; J gene: TRBJ1-2; clone size: .; D gene: TRBD1; CDR3 protein: CATRGQNSYGYTF; CDR3 DNA: TGTGCCACCAGGGGACAGAACTCCTATGGCTACACCTTC
V gene: TRBV9; J gene: TRBJ2-2; clone size: .; D gene: .; CDR3 protein: CASSVAGTGGAGELFF; CDR3 DNA: TGTGCCAGCAGCGTAGCAGGGACTGGAGGGGCCGGGGAGCTGTTTTTT
V gene: TRBV10-3; J gene: TRBJ1-2; clone size: .; D gene: TRBD1; CDR3 protein: CAISVTGDYGYTF; CDR3 DNA: TGTGCCATCAGTGTTACAGGGGACTATGGCTACACCTTC
V gene: TRBV30; J gene: TRBJ1-1; clone size: .; D gene: .; CDR3 protein: CAWSVRRVNTEAFF; CDR3 DNA: TGTGCCTGGAGTGTACGCAGGGTTAACACTGAAGCTTTCTTT
V gene: TRBV6-6; J gene: TRBJ1-5; clone size: once; D gene: .; CDR3 protein: CASTLSEGRSGQPQHF; CDR3 DNA: TGTGCCAGCACCCTGAGTGAAGGAAGGTCGGGTCAGCCCCAGCATTTT
V gene: TRBV6-2/TRBV6-3; J gene: TRBJ2-1; clone size: .; D gene: .; CDR3 protein: CASSTLSYNEQFF; CDR3 DNA: TGTGCCAGCAGTACTCTTTCCTACAATGAGCAGTTCTTC
V gene: TRBV19; J gene: TRBJ2-2; clone size: .; D gene: TRBD2; CDR3 protein: CAARGGRAYTGELFF; CDR3 DNA: TGTGCCGCCAGAGGCGGGAGGGCCTATACCGGGGAGCTGTTTTTT
V gene: TRBV20-1; J gene: TRBJ1-1; clone size: few; D gene: .; CDR3 protein: CSAGDREAFF; CDR3 DNA: TGCAGTGCAGGAGACAGGGAAGCTTTCTTT
V gene: TRBV5-1; J gene: TRBJ2-1; clone size: .; D gene: TRBD2; CDR3 protein: CASSFPSGPRDEQFF; CDR3 DNA: TGCGCCAGCAGCTTCCCTAGCGGTCCTCGCGATGAGCAGTTCTTC
V gene: TRBV5-1; J gene: TRBJ1-3; clone size: .; D gene: .; CDR3 protein: CASADSAGVGNTIYF; CDR3 DNA: TGCGCCAGCGCAGATTCGGCAGGGGTTGGAAACACCATATATTTT
V gene: TRBV7-9; J gene: TRBJ2-7; clone size: .; D gene: .; CDR3 protein: CASSSPAGVGYEQYF; CDR3 DNA: TGTGCCAGCAGCTCCCCGGCAGGGGTGGGGTACGAGCAGTACTTC
V gene: TRBV4-2; J gene: TRBJ2-2; clone size: .; D gene: TRBD1; CDR3 protein: CASSQVRGQGDTGELFF; CDR3 DNA: TGTGCCAGCAGCCAAGTTAGGGGACAGGGGGACACCGGGGAGCTGTTTTTT
V gene: TRBV24-1; J gene: TRBJ1-5; clone size: .; D gene: .; CDR3 protein: CATSDPGRGNQPQHF; CDR3 DNA: TGTGCCACCAGTGACCCGGGTCGGGGGAATCAGCCCCAGCATTTT
V gene: TRBV18; J gene: TRBJ1-3; clone size: .; D gene: TRBD1; CDR3 protein: CASSPPARGDTIYF; CDR3 DNA: TGTGCCAGCTCACCACCCGCCAGGGGGGACACCATATATTTT
V gene: TRBV5-5; J gene: TRBJ2-2; clone size: .; D gene: TRBD1; CDR3 protein: CASSLLDRGFTGELFF; CDR3 DNA: TGTGCCAGCAGCTTGTTAGACAGGGGCTTTACCGGGGAGCTGTTTTTT
V gene: TRBV20-1; J gene: TRBJ2-3; clone size: .; D gene: .; CDR3 protein: CSAPQSDTQYF; CDR3 DNA: TGCAGTGCTCCTCAGTCAGATACGCAGTATTTT
V gene: TRBV19; J gene: TRBJ1-6; clone size: .; D gene: TRBD1; CDR3 protein: CASSTGTDRSYNSPLHF; CDR3 DNA: TGTGCCAGTAGTACCGGGACAGATCGCTCCTATAATTCACCCCTCCACTTT
V gene: TRBV24-1; J gene: TRBJ2-1; clone size: .; D gene: TRBD1; CDR3 protein: CATGPGQGYNEQFF; CDR3 DNA: TGTGCCACCGGTCCCGGACAGGGCTACAATGAGCAGTTCTTC
V gene: TRBV27; J gene: TRBJ1-1; clone size: .; D gene: TRBD1; CDR3 protein: CASSSTGGPEAFF; CDR3 DNA: TGTGCCAGCAGTTCCACAGGGGGCCCTGAAGCTTTCTTT
V gene: TRBV9; J gene: TRBJ2-5; clone size: .; D gene: TRBD2; CDR3 protein: CASSVDVSLAGGPHQGTQYF; CDR3 DNA: TGTGCCAGCAGCGTAGATGTAAGTCTAGCGGGAGGGCCCCATCAGGGGACCCAGTACTTC
V gene: TRBV9; J gene: TRBJ2-1; clone size: .; D gene: .; CDR3 protein: CASSLAGREQFF; CDR3 DNA: TGTGCCAGCAGCCTGGCGGGGCGTGAGCAGTTCTTC
V gene: TRBV28; J gene: TRBJ2-1; clone size: .; D gene: TRBD2; CDR3 protein: CASSQAGTSGNNEQFF; CDR3 DNA: TGTGCCAGCAGTCAGGCCGGGACTAGCGGGAACAATGAGCAGTTCTTC
V gene: TRBV11-3; J gene: TRBJ2-7; clone size: .; D gene: .; CDR3 protein: CASSLDQNEQYF; CDR3 DNA: TGTGCCAGCAGCTTAGATCAGAACGAGCAGTACTTC
V gene: TRBV2; J gene: TRBJ1-1; clone size: .; D gene: .; CDR3 protein: CASSPVRGHLNTEAFF; CDR3 DNA: TGTGCCAGCTCTCCGGTCAGGGGACACTTGAACACTGAAGCTTTCTTT
V gene: TRBV11-3; J gene: TRBJ1-3; clone size: .; D gene: .; CDR3 protein: CASRTGTRGSTIYF; CDR3 DNA: TGTGCCAGCAGAACCGGGACACGTGGAAGCACCATATATTTT
V gene: TRBV6-6; J gene: TRBJ2-4; clone size: .; D gene: TRBD1; CDR3 protein: CASSTRQGGNIQYF; CDR3 DNA: TGTGCCAGCAGTACCCGACAGGGTGGTAACATTCAGTACTTC
V gene: TRBV27; J gene: TRBJ2-3; clone size: .; D gene: TRBD2; CDR3 protein: CASSGGGLLAGGPDTQYF; CDR3 DNA: TGTGCCAGCAGTGGAGGGGGTTTGTTAGCGGGAGGGCCAGATACGCAGTATTTT
V gene: TRBV6-5; J gene: TRBJ2-1; clone size: .; D gene: .; CDR3 protein: CATTPFRSYNEQFF; CDR3 DNA: TGTGCCACTACCCCCTTTCGGTCCTACAATGAGCAGTTCTTC
V gene: TRBV19; J gene: TRBJ2-7; clone size: .; D gene: TRBD1; CDR3 protein: CASSRAGQVYYEQYF; CDR3 DNA: TGTGCCAGTAGTAGGGCTGGACAGGTCTACTACGAGCAGTACTTC
V gene: TRBV2; J gene: TRBJ2-7; clone size: .; D gene: TRBD2; CDR3 protein: CASGPRAAGGLRSYEQYF; CDR3 DNA: TGTGCCAGCGGTCCAAGGGCAGCGGGAGGACTCCGTTCCTACGAGCAGTACTTC
V gene: TRBV20-1; J gene: TRBJ1-2; clone size: once; D gene: .; CDR3 protein: CSASLGGAPGYTF; CDR3 DNA: TGCAGTGCTAGTTTGGGGGGGGCGCCGGGCTACACCTTC
V gene: TRBV27; J gene: TRBJ1-2; clone size: .; D gene: TRBD1; CDR3 protein: CASRVDRGGGYTF; CDR3 DNA: TGTGCCAGCAGAGTCGACAGGGGGGGTGGCTACACCTTC
V gene: TRBV19; J gene: TRBJ1-5; clone size: .; D gene: .; CDR3 protein: CASSASGIQPQHF; CDR3 DNA: TGTGCCAGTAGCGCCTCAGGGATTCAGCCCCAGCATTTT
V gene: TRBV28; J gene: TRBJ2-3; clone size: few; D gene: TRBD2; CDR3 protein: CASTTPGGGYTDTQYF; CDR3 DNA: TGTGCCAGCACTACGCCGGGAGGGGGATACACAGATACGCAGTATTTT
V gene: TRBV29-1; J gene: TRBJ2-1; clone size: .; D gene: .; CDR3 protein: CSVFSRGKEQFF; CDR3 DNA: TGCAGCGTCTTTTCGAGGGGGAAGGAGCAGTTCTTC
V gene: TRBV4-2; J gene: TRBJ2-6; clone size: .; D gene: TRBD1; CDR3 protein: CASSQVQGTGANVLTF; CDR3 DNA: TGTGCCAGCAGCCAAGTACAGGGGACCGGGGCCAACGTCCTGACTTTC
V gene: TRBV5-8; J gene: TRBJ2-5; clone size: .; D gene: .; CDR3 protein: CASSLGGVLQETQYF; CDR3 DNA: TGTGCCAGCAGCTTGGGCGGGGTGCTCCAAGAGACCCAGTACTTC
V gene: TRBV6-5; J gene: TRBJ1-1; clone size: .; D gene: .; CDR3 protein: CASRQPNTEAFF; CDR3 DNA: TGTGCCAGCCGACAGCCGAACACTGAAGCTTTCTTT
V gene: TRBV6-5; J gene: TRBJ2-7; clone size: few; D gene: .; CDR3 protein: CASNSWTPYEQYF; CDR3 DNA: TGTGCCAGCAACTCCTGGACACCTTACGAGCAGTACTTC